Listed below are T cell receptor beta chains from one sample, sequenced in a study of CD8 T cells in Susac syndrome. TCRdb itself ran the immunoSEQ multiplex PCR reads through MiXCR, one entry per CDR3 protein. Of around 190,000 distinct CDR3 sequences listed, approximately 93% are singletons. Sequenced material: CD4+ T cells from PBMCs. The source is a human donor in good health. CDR3s include the opening cysteine and the closing phenylalanine or tryptophan. Each record gives: V gene, D gene, J gene, clone size, CDR3 protein, CDR3 DNA. The D gene is left open where the match is weak. Clone size appears in some rows only: once, few, many, or a class for an expanded clone.

>TRBV29-1|NA|TRBJ1-5|few
CSASPGLAQPQHF
TGCAGCGCTTCTCCGGGACTGGCTCAGCCCCAGCATTTT
>TRBV5-4|NA|TRBJ2-4|NA
CASSLAGPQAKNIQYF
TGTGCCAGCAGCTTGGCCGGGCCCCAGGCCAAAAACATTCAGTACTTC
>TRBV5-6|NA|TRBJ2-7|NA
CASSPPQGSYEQYF
TGTGCCAGCAGCCCGCCCCAGGGCTCCTACGAGCAGTACTTC
>TRBV2|NA|TRBJ1-6|NA
CASSESPGPPLHF
TGTGCCAGCAGTGAAAGCCCCGGGCCACCCCTCCACTTT
>TRBV2|NA|TRBJ2-7|NA
CASSVEAGAYEQYF
TGTGCCAGCAGTGTAGAGGCCGGAGCCTACGAGCAGTACTTC
>TRBV7-6|NA|TRBJ1-6|once
CANSLEQVNSPLHF
TGTGCCAACAGCTTAGAACAGGTTAATTCACCCCTCCACTTT
>TRBV7-6|TRBD2|TRBJ2-1|NA
CASSLIAGERNEQFF
TGTGCCAGCAGCCTAATAGCGGGGGAACGCAATGAGCAGTTCTTC
>TRBV7-2|NA|TRBJ1-3|NA
CASSPSYGNTIYF
TGTGCCAGCAGCCCGAGCTATGGAAACACCATATATTTT
>TRBV7-2|NA|TRBJ2-1|NA
CASSLRPTFEQFF
TGTGCCAGCAGCCTAAGGCCGACTTTTGAGCAGTTCTTC
>TRBV7-2|TRBD2|TRBJ2-3|NA
CASSLTGTSGPSQYF
TGTGCCAGCAGCTTAACCGGGACTAGCGGTCCATCGCAGTATTTT
>TRBV7-9|NA|TRBJ2-5|NA
CASSPVWTAQETQYF
TGTGCCAGCAGCCCCGTATGGACGGCTCAAGAGACCCAGTACTTC
>TRBV3-1|TRBD1|TRBJ1-2|NA
CASSQGYDRGYGYTF
TGTGCCAGCAGCCAAGGTTATGACAGGGGCTATGGCTACACCTTC
>TRBV5-1|NA|TRBJ2-1|once
CASTSSRQDNEQFF
TGCGCCAGCACCTCCTCCAGACAGGACAATGAGCAGTTCTTC
>TRBV14|TRBD1|TRBJ2-7|NA
CASSQVGSSGQGAIEQYF
TGTGCCAGCAGCCAAGTAGGGAGTAGCGGACAGGGGGCAATCGAGCAGTACTTC
>TRBV29-1|TRBD2|TRBJ2-5|NA
CSVLTSGGAWETQYF
TGCAGCGTTTTGACTAGCGGGGGGGCCTGGGAGACCCAGTACTTC
>TRBV29-1|TRBD1|TRBJ2-7|NA
CSVWTGLGYEQYF
TGCAGCGTATGGACAGGGCTAGGTTACGAGCAGTACTTC
>TRBV28|NA|TRBJ2-2|NA
CASSLSIGLTNTGELFF
TGTGCCAGCAGTTTATCAATCGGACTCACGAACACCGGGGAGCTGTTTTTT
>TRBV11-2|NA|TRBJ1-3|NA
CASSRNPEEGWNTIYF
TGTGCCAGCAGCCGAAACCCGGAGGAAGGGTGGAACACCATATATTTT
>TRBV7-9|NA|TRBJ2-5|NA
CASSHVGGKETQYF
TGTGCCAGCAGCCATGTAGGGGGGAAAGAGACCCAGTACTTC
>TRBV2|NA|TRBJ2-2|once
CASQETAGATRELFF
TGTGCCAGCCAAGAAACGGCGGGGGCCACCCGGGAGCTGTTTTTT
>TRBV6-6|NA|TRBJ1-3|NA
CASWDTGNTIYF
TGTGCCAGCTGGGACACTGGAAACACCATATATTTT
>TRBV28|NA|TRBJ1-1|NA
CASSLFRQGSFF
TGTGCCAGCAGTTTATTCCGTCAGGGATCTTTCTTT
>TRBV7-2|TRBD1|TRBJ2-4|once
CASSLGGTARGVF
TGTGCCAGCAGCTTAGGAGGGACAGCCAGGGGTGTCTTC
>TRBV7-2|TRBD1|TRBJ2-2|once
CASSLAGTGSTGELFF
TGTGCCAGCAGCTTGGCCGGGACAGGGTCCACCGGGGAGCTGTTTTTT
>TRBV29-1|NA|TRBJ2-2|NA
CSFLGEVNTGELFF
TGCAGCTTTCTCGGGGAAGTGAACACCGGGGAGCTGTTTTTT
>TRBV13|TRBD2|TRBJ2-5|NA
CASSPTISLAGVNQEETQYF
TGTGCCAGCAGCCCAACAATCTCGCTAGCGGGGGTAAACCAGGAGGAGACCCAGTACTTC
>TRBV5-1|NA|TRBJ2-1|NA
CASSLGPGRSSYNEQFF
TGCGCCAGCAGCTTGGGCCCGGGCCGCAGCTCCTACAATGAGCAGTTCTTC
>TRBV19|TRBD2|TRBJ2-1|once
CASSKSGGAYNEQFF
TGTGCCAGTAGTAAGAGCGGGGGGGCCTACAATGAGCAGTTCTTC
>TRBV7-9|NA|TRBJ2-7|NA
CASTSPPGEQYF
TGTGCCAGCACCAGCCCACCCGGCGAGCAGTACTTC
>TRBV5-1|NA|TRBJ1-1|NA
CASRRVLGDTEAFF
TGCGCCAGCAGGCGCGTTTTGGGAGACACTGAAGCTTTCTTT
>TRBV12-3/TRBV12-4|NA|TRBJ2-7|NA
CASSTDYEQYF
TGTGCCAGCAGTACAGACTACGAGCAGTACTTC
>TRBV30|TRBD1|TRBJ1-5|NA
CAWETGDQPQHF
TGTGCCTGGGAGACAGGGGATCAGCCCCAGCATTTT
>TRBV5-6|NA|TRBJ2-1|NA
CASSFPGLGGPNNEQFF
TGTGCCAGCAGCTTTCCCGGTTTGGGGGGGCCAAACAATGAGCAGTTCTTC
>TRBV12-3/TRBV12-4|TRBD1|TRBJ2-1|NA
CASSFGQVNEQFF
TGTGCCAGCAGTTTTGGACAGGTCAATGAGCAGTTCTTC
>TRBV28|TRBD1|TRBJ1-6|NA
CASSLSAGRQGYNSPLHF
TGTGCCAGCAGTTTATCAGCGGGACGACAGGGTTATAATTCACCCCTCCACTTT
>TRBV3-1|NA|TRBJ2-7|NA
CASSSGTTPYEQYF
TGTGCCAGCAGCTCCGGGACAACACCCTACGAGCAGTACTTC
>TRBV7-2|NA|TRBJ1-1|NA
CASSLRGSIGSTEAFF
TGTGCCAGCAGCTTGCGGGGTTCGATTGGGAGCACTGAAGCTTTCTTT
>TRBV3-1|NA|TRBJ1-2|NA
CASSHGQGGNYGYTF
TGTGCCAGCAGCCATGGGCAAGGAGGAAACTATGGCTACACCTTC
>TRBV6-2/TRBV6-3|NA|TRBJ2-5|NA
CASSSAATQYF
TGTGCCAGCAGTTCTGCGGCGACCCAGTACTTC
>TRBV5-4|NA|TRBJ2-1|NA
CASSLAVRSSYNEQFF
TGTGCCAGCAGCTTGGCTGTCAGAAGCTCCTACAATGAGCAGTTCTTC
>TRBV3-1|NA|TRBJ1-2|NA
CASSQSSGTTNYGYTF
TGTGCCAGCAGCCAGTCCTCCGGGACAACTAACTATGGCTACACCTTC
>TRBV30|TRBD1|TRBJ2-7|NA
CAWRVRTGSLVGEQYF
TGTGCCTGGAGGGTTCGGACAGGTTCCCTCGTGGGAGAGCAGTACTTC
>TRBV7-6|TRBD2|TRBJ2-5|NA
CASSLGAGGGPGETQYF
TGTGCCAGCAGCTTAGGTGCGGGGGGAGGTCCGGGAGAGACCCAGTACTTC
>TRBV5-1|NA|TRBJ1-4|NA
CASSFRTGNEKLFF
TGCGCCAGCAGCTTTCGGACGGGGAATGAAAAACTGTTTTTT
>TRBV5-4|TRBD1|TRBJ2-1|NA
CASSLEVRGSGEQFF
TGTGCCAGCAGCTTGGAGGTCAGGGGGTCGGGCGAGCAGTTCTTC
>TRBV6-5|NA|TRBJ2-5|NA
CASSSRREETQYF
TGTGCCAGCAGCTCCCGGCGGGAAGAGACCCAGTACTTC
>TRBV15|NA|TRBJ2-7|NA
CATSRRGSYSEQYF
TGTGCCACCAGCAGACGTGGGTCCTATAGCGAGCAGTACTTC
>TRBV19|TRBD1|TRBJ1-5|once
CASSIAPGQEPRGTYNQPQHF
TGTGCCAGTAGCATTGCTCCGGGACAGGAGCCTAGGGGGACTTACAATCAGCCCCAGCATTTT
>TRBV5-4|NA|TRBJ2-2|NA
CASSRGPLANTGELFF
TGTGCCAGCAGCCGGGGACCGCTGGCGAACACCGGGGAGCTGTTTTTT
>TRBV24-1|NA|TRBJ2-5|NA
CATSNRGASETQYF
TGTGCCACCAGTAACCGGGGCGCCTCAGAGACCCAGTACTTC
>TRBV7-9|NA|TRBJ1-1|NA
CASSPFSVNTEAFF
TGTGCCAGCAGCCCCTTCTCGGTGAACACTGAAGCTTTCTTT
>TRBV3-1|NA|TRBJ1-1|NA
CASSQVGNRAEDTEAFF
TGTGCCAGCAGCCAAGTAGGGAACAGGGCAGAGGACACTGAAGCTTTCTTT